The 27 T cell receptor beta chains reported below all come from one sample, sequenced in a study of radiation and T cells in renal cell carcinoma. Indicated time point: blood 2 weeks post-SBRT. Described treatment: 15 Gy SBRT to primary tumor, nephrectomy 4 weeks later. Sequencing was performed with immunoSEQ multiplex PCR; in TCRdb, only in-frame clones are kept and a portion is missing. The repertoire holds about 120,000 clones, more than 80% seen once, with around 2% in the top ten. Source: blood, taken from a patient whose treatment included radiotherapy and nephrectomy. All receptors derive from a woman in her sixties or seventies with renal cell carcinoma.

The chain combines TRBV18 with TRBJ1-2; 9 bases fit TRBD1. Germline V lookup: CDR1 KGHSH, CDR2 LQKENI. The CDR3 runs 13 residues. The V gene end was trimmed by 6 bases and the J gene end by 3 bases; junction bases not matched to a gene: 2. The CDR3 DNA is TGTGCCAGCTCGAGGACAGGGGACTATGGCTACACCTTC. It specifies CASSRTGDYGYTF. The full variable domain, completed using reference TRBV18 and TRBJ1-2, is NAGVMQNPRHLVRRRGQEARLRCSPMKGHSHVYWYRQLPEEGLKFMVYLQKENIIDESGMPKERFSAEFPKEGPSILRIQQVVRGDSAAYFCASSRTGDYGYTFGSGTRLTVV.

This clone showed up just a few times. The chain couples TRBV19 to TRBJ2-2; D remains unclear. The CDR3 totals 15 residues. CDR1 LNHDA and CDR2 SQIVND come from the germline V gene (reference sequence). Trimming left V 3 bases short and J 4 bases short, with 12 bases between. As DNA, the CDR3 is TGTGCCAGTAGTATTCTTGAGGCGAGCACCGGGGAGCTGTTTTTT. Translated: CASSILEASTGELFF.

CDR3 residues: CASTIGDVFGGEKLFF. The DNA for the CDR3 is TGTGCCAGTACCATAGGGGATGTTTTCGGAGGTGAAAAACTGTTTTTT. The chain has TRBV19 and TRBJ1-4; a weak D match, TRBD1 (5 bases). Trimming cost V 7 bases and J 7 bases, with 22 bases left between them. CDR1 is LNHDA, CDR2 SQIVND, per germline (reference sequence). The CDR3 loop spans 16 amino acids.

This chain uses TRBV10-3 with TRBJ1-2; D may be TRBD1 (6 bases). This CDR3 is 15 amino acids long. Trimming took off 0 bases at V and 0 bases at J, with 8 bases between the two ends. The germline V gene encodes CDR1 ENHRY and CDR2 SYGVKD. The CDR3 region is CAISESRTANYGYTF. The CDR3 bases are TGTGCCATCAGTGAGTCGAGGACAGCTAACTATGGCTACACCTTC.

This clone was observed a few times. The gene calls are TRBV19 and TRBJ1-5, with 7 bases that match TRBD1. CDR1 and CDR2 from the germline V gene are LNHDA and SQIVND (reference sequence). The junction had 9 bases not matched to a gene; V was cut back by 5 bases and J by 5 bases. The CDR3 contains 15 residues. CDR3 protein: CASSLNRGRDQPQHF. For the CDR3, the DNA is TGTGCCAGTAGTTTAAATAGGGGGCGGGATCAGCCCCAGCATTTT.

V gene TRBV7-2 combines with J gene TRBJ1-1, with TRBD1 matching over 8 bases. J gave up 6 bases and V 5 bases, and 14 bases lay outside the gene matches. Germline lookup yields CDR1 SGHTA and CDR2 FQGNSA. There are 16 residues in the CDR3. In nucleotides, the CDR3 is TGTGCCAGCAGCCCAAAACAGGGGGGGCCGGTACCTGAAGCTTTCTTT. Amino acid sequence: CASSPKQGGPVPEAFF.

The chain joins TRBV7-3 to TRBJ2-1; 7 positions agree with TRBD1. CDR3 length equals 15 residues. The germline gives CDR1 SGHTA, CDR2 FQGTGA. V shed 5 bases, J shed 8 bases, and the junction held 12 bases outside the gene matches. The CDR3 nucleotides read TGTGCCAGCAGCAGGGGGCGCGGATTTTTGGATGAGCAGTTCTTC. This gives the protein CASSRGRGFLDEQFF.

The chain employs TRBV7-9 and TRBJ2-3, with D uncertain. CDR3 length: 13 amino acids. The V end was cut by 5 bases, the J end by 6 bases, with 12 bases between. Germline CDR1 is SEHNR and CDR2 is FQNEAQ (reference sequence). The CDR3 loop is CASSMDPADTQYF. The CDR3 coding sequence is TGTGCCAGCAGCATGGACCCGGCGGATACGCAGTATTTT. Looking up the rest from reference TRBV7-9 and TRBJ2-3 gives the full variable domain: DTGVSQNPRHKITKRGQNVTFRCDPISEHNRLYWYRQTLGQGPEFLTYFQNEAQLEKSRLLSDRFSAERPKGSFSTLEIQRTEQGDSAMYLCASSMDPADTQYFGPGTRLTVL.

The rearrangement uses TRBV5-8 and TRBJ1-5; D gene unclear. The germline V and J ends were trimmed by 2 bases and 7 bases, with 10 bases remaining between them. Germline V gene data show CDR1 as SGHTS and CDR2 as YDEGEE. CDR3 length: 13 residues. CDR3 region: CASSLERTQPQHF. CDR3 coding DNA: TGTGCCAGCAGCTTAGAAAGGACCCAGCCCCAGCATTTT.

V gene TRBV6-1 combines with J gene TRBJ1-1, with a weak D call TRBD1 (5 bases). With 6 bases removed from V and 1 base from J, the gap between germline ends came to 12 bases. In germline, CDR1 is MNHNS, CDR2 SASEGT. The CDR3 spans 14 residues. The CDR3 reads CASSGDGRNTEAFF. The CDR3 DNA reads as TGTGCCAGCAGCGGGGACGGCCGGAACACTGAAGCTTTCTTT.

The chain links TRBV4-2 to TRBJ2-2, with 8 nucleotides matching TRBD2. V was clipped by 1 base and J by 5 bases; unmatched bases: 12. Germline V gene data show CDR1 as LGHNA and CDR2 as YNFKEQ. CDR3 length: 18 residues. The chain's CDR3 is CASSQGRVGLAGTGELFF. DNA for the CDR3: TGTGCCAGCAGCCAAGGAAGGGTCGGACTAGCTGGGACCGGGGAGCTGTTTTTT.

This chain joins TRBV4-2 and TRBJ1-2, with D maybe TRBD1 (5 bases). Looked up from germline, CDR1 is LGHNA and CDR2 is YNFKEQ. The CDR3 runs to 14 residues. Trimming shortened V by 6 bases and J by 0 bases, and 11 bases separated the two germline ends. In nucleotides, the CDR3 is TGTGCCAGCAGGAGGGACCGCACTAACTATGGCTACACCTTC. It yields the protein CASRRDRTNYGYTF.

The chain uses TRBV6-5 and TRBJ2-7; D is perhaps TRBD1 (5 bases). Germline-derived CDR1 and CDR2 are MNHEY and SVGAGI. CDR3 length: 13 residues. V was cut by 4 bases and J by 1 base, with 8 bases left in between. CDR3 bases: TGTGCCAGCAGTTCAGGGATTTCCTACGAGCAGTACTTC. It encodes CASSSGISYEQYF.

This clone was observed a few times. The chain combines TRBV9 with TRBJ1-5; TRBD1 matches 9 bases. CDR3 size: 14 residues. V lost 2 bases to trimming and J lost 6 bases; unmatched junction nucleotides: 3. Germline lookup yields CDR1 SGDLS and CDR2 YYNGEE. The CDR3 protein is CASSVTGGIQPQHF. CDR3 sequence (DNA): TGTGCCAGCAGCGTCACAGGGGGCATTCAGCCCCAGCATTTT.

The gene calls are TRBV6-5 and TRBJ1-6, with TRBD1 as a possible D gene (5 bases). The germline gives CDR1 MNHEY, CDR2 SVGAGI. Deletions cut 2 bases from V and 9 bases from J, with 14 bases between. The CDR3 is 15 amino acids. The CDR3 is CASSYGGARGSPLHF. In nucleotides, the CDR3 is TGTGCCAGCAGTTACGGAGGGGCGAGGGGTTCACCCCTCCACTTT.

Comments on this clone: One end of the junction fails to match germline, which may point to a read error. The chain employs TRBV5-1 and TRBJ1-2; D call uncertain. Germline V gene data show CDR1 as SGHRS and CDR2 as YFSETQ. This CDR3 has 13 amino acids. CDR3 protein: CASSLRNSEGYTF. CDR3 nucleotide sequence: TGTGCCAGCAGCTTGAGGAATAGCGAGGGCTACACCTTC.

The chain carries TRBV7-3 and TRBJ2-3; the D is unclear. This CDR3 has 15 amino acids. Deletions cut 2 bases from V and 0 bases from J, with 9 bases between. CDR1 SGHTA and CDR2 FQGTGA come from the germline V gene. This CDR3 is CASSLVYGSTDTQYF. DNA for the CDR3: TGTGCCAGCAGCTTAGTATATGGGAGCACAGATACGCAGTATTTT. Supplemented by reference TRBV7-3 and TRBJ2-3, the full variable domain reads GAGVSQTPSNKVTEKGKYVELRCDPISGHTALYWYRQSLGQGPEFLIYFQGTGAADDSGLPNDRFFAVRPEGSVSTLKIQRTERGDSAVYLCASSLVYGSTDTQYFGPGTRLTVL.

The rearrangement links TRBV29-1 to TRBJ2-7; D may be TRBD1 or TRBD2 (6 bases each). V lost 7 bases, J lost 3 bases, and 13 bases lay in between. Germline CDR1 SQVTM, CDR2 ANQGSEA. The CDR3 loop spans 12 amino acids. CDR3 in amino acids: CSGGPGDYEQYF. The CDR3, as DNA: TGCAGCGGGGGGCCGGGGGACTACGAGCAGTACTTC.

The rearrangement uses TRBV5-1 and TRBJ1-5; D possibly corresponds to TRBD1 (6 bases). The V end lost 0 bases, the J end lost 6 bases, and 13 bases lay between the germline ends. The CDR3 has 15 residues. CDR1 is SGHRS and CDR2 is YFSETQ in the germline V gene. As DNA, the CDR3 is TGCGCCAGCAGCTTGGAGGGACAAGAAAGTCAGCCCCAGCATTTT. Amino acids: CASSLEGQESQPQHF.

This chain joins TRBV9 and TRBJ2-1, with D possibly being TRBD2 (6 bases). In germline, CDR1 is SGDLS, CDR2 YYNGEE. The V and J ends lost 3 bases and 0 bases respectively, with 13 bases between them. The CDR3 has 16 amino acids. The CDR3 is CASSASTSFSYNEQFF. CDR3 nucleotide sequence: TGTGCCAGCAGCGCTTCGACTAGTTTCTCCTACAATGAGCAGTTCTTC.

J is TRBJ2-7 and V is TRBV28, with 8 bases fitting TRBD2. The J segment lost 4 bases and the V segment lost 3 bases, leaving 2 bases of the junction unmatched. The length of the CDR3 is 13 residues. The germline V gene has CDR1 MDHEN and CDR2 SYDVKM. This chain's CDR3 is CASSLTSAYEQYF. CDR3 DNA: TGTGCCAGCAGTTTGACTAGCGCTTACGAGCAGTACTTC.

The chain has TRBV11-2 and TRBJ2-6, with D tentatively TRBD2 (5 bases). Deletions cut 1 base from V and 6 bases from J, with 10 bases between. Germline loops: CDR1 SGHAT, CDR2 FQNNGV. The CDR3 length is 15 residues. This CDR3 is CASSLVRGQANVLTF. DNA for the CDR3: TGTGCCAGCAGCTTAGTACGGGGTCAGGCCAACGTCCTGACTTTC.

This chain links TRBV2 with TRBJ1-3; D is uncertain. The CDR3 is made up of 15 amino acids. Germline CDR1 is SNHLY and CDR2 is FYNNEI. The V end lost 7 bases, the J end lost 7 bases, and 20 bases lay between the germline ends. CDR3 in DNA: TGTGCCAGCATCCCTGTCACTGGTTCGGCGAACACCATATATTTT. It yields the protein CASIPVTGSANTIYF.

The chain links TRBV4-1 to TRBJ2-7; 7 bases align to TRBD2. Germline lookup yields CDR1 MGHRA and CDR2 YSYEKL. CDR3 length: 14 residues. The V and J ends lost 1 base and 6 bases, in that order; junction bases with no gene match: 6. Here the CDR3 reads CASSQGRGDVEQYF. CDR3 DNA sequence: TGCGCCAGCAGCCAAGGACGGGGGGACGTCGAGCAGTACTTC.

J is TRBJ2-7 and V is TRBV7-9; D remains unclear. This CDR3 is 13 amino acids long. Germline V gene data show CDR1 as SEHNR and CDR2 as FQNEAQ (reference sequence). Trimming removed 5 bases from V and 2 bases from J, with 10 bases in between. Here the CDR3 DNA reads TGTGCCAGCAGCCCGGGCCTTCCCTACGAGCAGTACTTC. It encodes CASSPGLPYEQYF.

This chain uses TRBV6-6 with TRBJ1-6; 9 positions agree with TRBD1. Germline V gene lookup returns CDR1 MNHNY and CDR2 SVGAGI (reference sequence). The length of the CDR3 is 16 residues. V shed 5 bases and J 7 bases; nucleotides not matched to a gene: 9. CDR3 bases: TGTGCCAGCAGTCGACTTTCGGACAGGGGAAATTCACCCCTCCACTTT. It encodes CASSRLSDRGNSPLHF.

The chain carries TRBV6-1 and TRBJ1-1; weak D call: TRBD1 (5 bases). Trimming took off 4 bases at V and 2 bases at J, with 11 bases between the two ends. CDR3 length: 14 amino acids. Per germline, CDR1 MNHNS and CDR2 SASEGT. CDR3 protein: CASSVRGFNTEAFF. The CDR3 nucleotides read TGTGCCAGCAGTGTTCGGGGCTTCAACACTGAAGCTTTCTTT.